The TCR beta chain under discussion was sequenced for a study of shared clonotypes between healthy human individuals. Findings of the study overall: Sharing across a few donors was seen in 4% to 5% of naive CD4 clonotypes. Investigators collected only blood, and repertoires in tissues likely differ.

A word on this clone: The antigen is not known.

V lost 1 base and J 5 bases, leaving 13 bases between the germline ends. This CDR3 is built from 15 residues. Germline CDR1 SGHRS, CDR2 YFSETQ. Clones were read by immunoSEQ multiplex PCR, and TCRdb kept only the in-frame ones, dropping some. Among about 1.5 million clones listed, 98% were seen once. The sample comprised naive CD4+ T cells sorted from blood. Documented subset: CD45RA+ positively selected. The clonotype comes from a man aged 25 to 40 in good health. The chain uses TRBV5-1 and TRBJ2-1; D unresolved. The CDR3 DNA follows: TGCGCCAGCAGCTTGTTGGCTAGTAACCACAATGAGCAGTTCTTC. This encodes CASSLLASNHNEQFF.